The 22 T cell receptor beta chains in this list originate from one sample, sequenced in a study of blood T cells in healthy people across ages. A second PCR of roughly 7 to 11 cycles used a sample-barcoded 5' primer and a J-beta primer mix. TCRdb re-called the 5' RACE reads with MiXCR, one entry per CDR3 protein. The top ten hold roughly 9% of the sample, which has about 500,000 distinct CDR3 sequences, about 25% seen once. This sample also belongs to another study, concerning T cells of mothers and their children.

Sequencing input: blood. The receptors derive from a boy aged 5-17 years in good health.

The chain is built from TRBV3-1 and TRBJ1-4, with TRBD1 identical over 9 bases. The CDR3 extends over 19 amino acids. Germline assignment: CDR1 LGHDT and CDR2 YNNKEL (reference sequence). The V and J ends lost 4 bases and 2 bases, in that order; junction bases with no gene match: 14. CDR3 DNA sequence: TGTGCCAGCAGCCGCGGACAGGGGCGTGGATGGGGCACTAATGAAAAACTGTTTTTT. It translates to CASSRGQGRGWGTNEKLFF.

V usage is TRBV20-1 and J usage is TRBJ1-5, with a tentative D call TRBD1 (5 bases). Germline CDR1 is DFQATT and CDR2 is SNEGSKA (reference sequence). The ends were cut back, 3 bases at V and 6 bases at J, with 18 bases in the middle. CDR3 size: 15 residues. CDR3 sequence (DNA): TGCAGTGCTAGGAGCCGGGATAGGGGATCTCAGCCCCAGCATTTT. As protein: CSARSRDRGSQPQHF.

This chain connects TRBV7-9 to TRBJ2-7; TRBD2 matches 8 bases. Germline V lookup: CDR1 SEHNR, CDR2 FQNEAQ (reference sequence). The junction had 8 bases not matched to a gene; V was cut back by 4 bases and J by 0 bases. The CDR3 length is 16 residues. This CDR3 reads CASSSELSGSSYEQYF. CDR3 DNA sequence: TGTGCCAGCAGCTCCGAGCTCAGCGGGAGCTCCTACGAGCAGTACTTC. Supplemented by reference TRBV7-9 and TRBJ2-7, the full variable domain reads DTGVSQNPRHKITKRGQNVTFRCDPISEHNRLYWYRQTLGQGPEFLTYFQNEAQLEKSRLLSDRFSAERPKGSFSTLEIQRTEQGDSAMYLCASSSELSGSSYEQYFGPGTRLTVT.

In its sample, this clonotype was seen once. DNA of the CDR3: TGCGCCAGCAGCCACGCGGGACTCAACACCGGGGAGCTGTTTTTT. Its translation: CASSHAGLNTGELFF. The genes are TRBV4-1 and TRBJ2-2; D is perhaps TRBD2 (6 bases). CDR1 and CDR2 from the germline V gene are MGHRA and YSYEKL. Trimming stripped 3 bases from V and 2 bases from J, with 10 bases between. The CDR3 sequence is 15 residues long.

This chain connects TRBV7-2 to TRBJ1-3; TRBD1 agrees at 8 bases. Germline-derived CDR1 and CDR2 are SGHTA and FQGNSA. V lost 0 bases, J lost 3 bases, and 19 bases stayed unmatched. The CDR3 sequence is 21 residues long. The chain's CDR3 is CASSLARGQGAMRIGGNTIYF. As DNA, the CDR3 is TGTGCCAGCAGCTTAGCGCGTGGACAGGGAGCCATGAGGATCGGTGGAAACACCATATATTTT. Supplemented by reference TRBV7-2 and TRBJ1-3, the full variable domain reads GAGVSQSPSNKVTEKGKDVELRCDPISGHTALYWYRQSLGQGLEFLIYFQGNSAPDKSGLPSDRFSAERTGGSVSTLTIQRTQQEDSAVYLCASSLARGQGAMRIGGNTIYFGEGSWLTVV.

V gene TRBV6-2 or TRBV6-3 combines with J gene TRBJ2-5, with D perhaps TRBD1 (5 bases). The J call is doubtful: the DNA matches TRBJ2-7 better. This CDR3 has 13 residues. In germline, CDR1 is MNHEY, CDR2 SVGEGT. This chain's CDR3 is CASTAVGRYEQYF. The CDR3 region has the DNA TGTGCCAGCACCGCGGTGGGGCGGTACGAGCAGTACTTC.

This rearrangement joins TRBV6-2 or TRBV6-3 to TRBJ2-5, with a possible D match to TRBD1 (5 bases). The last part of the DNA fits TRBJ2-7 better; the J call may be wrong. The CDR3 sequence is 15 residues long. CDR1 and CDR2 (germline): MNHEY, SVGEGT. This CDR3 reads CASSSISTVSYEQYF. In DNA form, the CDR3 reads TGTGCCAGCAGCTCCATTTCGACAGTCTCCTACGAGCAGTACTTC.

This clonotype was detected a few times. The chain links TRBV29-1 to TRBJ1-1, with D perhaps TRBD1 (5 bases). Trimming took 6 bases from V and 4 from J, leaving 21 bases between them. This CDR3 has 15 amino acids. Germline loops: CDR1 SQVTM, CDR2 ANQGSEA. CDR3 nucleotides: TGCAGCGTGGACCAGATGCGGGGGTGGAGCACTGAAGCTTTCTTT. It codes for CSVDQMRGWSTEAFF.

The V gene is TRBV3-1, the J gene TRBJ1-1; D gene uncertain. The CDR3 loop spans 15 amino acids. Trimming took off 0 bases at V and 0 bases at J, with 8 bases between the two ends. Per germline, CDR1 LGHDT and CDR2 YNNKEL (reference sequence). For the CDR3, the DNA is TGTGCCAGCAGCCAAGATCTAGGGTTGAACACTGAAGCTTTCTTT. This translates into CASSQDLGLNTEAFF.

The J gene is TRBJ2-5, the V gene TRBV5-1, with D perhaps assigned TRBD1 or TRBD2 (5 bases each). Germline CDR1 and CDR2: SGHRS and YFSETQ. The CDR3 runs to 12 residues. V was cut by 3 bases and J by 13 bases, with 16 bases left in between. The CDR3 here is CASSSWDLGLYF. In nucleotides, the CDR3 is TGCGCCAGCAGCTCATGGGACCTTGGCCTGTACTTC. Together with reference TRBV5-1 and TRBJ2-5, the CDR3 gives the full variable domain: KAGVTQTPRYLIKTRGQQVTLSCSPISGHRSVSWYQQTPGQGLQFLFEYFSETQRNKGNFPGRFSGRQFSNSRSEMNVSTLELGDSALYLCASSSWDLGLYFGPGTRLLVL.

The sample holds a few counts of this clonotype. This chain links TRBV27 with TRBJ2-2; TRBD2 aligns across 13 bases. Germline CDR1 MNHEY, CDR2 SMNVEV (reference sequence). J lost 6 bases, V lost 5 bases, and 6 bases had no gene match. The CDR3 is 16 residues long. The CDR3 region has the DNA TGTGCCAGCAGTCTACTAGCGGGGGGGATAGCCGGGGAGCTGTTTTTT. Protein product: CASSLLAGGIAGELFF.

This clonotype was seen a few times. The CDR3 DNA sequence: TGCAGTGCCCCGACTAGCGGGGGGCTCCAAGAGACCCAGTACTTC. Protein product: CSAPTSGGLQETQYF. V and J are TRBV20-1 and TRBJ2-1; 13 bases line up with TRBD2. The J call may be in error: the DNA end matches TRBJ2-5 better. The CDR3 consists of 15 residues. Germline V lookup: CDR1 DFQATT, CDR2 SNEGSKA (reference sequence).

V is TRBV11-1 and J is TRBJ1-4, with 8 bases identical to TRBD1. The germline V gene encodes CDR1 SGHAT and CDR2 FQDESV (reference sequence). V lost 4 bases to trimming and J lost 5 bases; unmatched junction nucleotides: 9. There are 16 residues in the CDR3. The CDR3 coding sequence is TGTGCCAGCAGCTCCAGACAGGGGTGGTGGAATGAAAAACTGTTTTTT. It yields the protein CASSSRQGWWNEKLFF. The complete variable domain, with remaining parts taken from reference TRBV11-1 and TRBJ1-4, reads EAEVAQSPRYKITEKSQAVAFWCDPISGHATLYWYRQILGQGPELLVQFQDESVVDDSQLPKDRFSAERLKGVDSTLKIQPAELGDSAMYLCASSSRQGWWNEKLFFGSGTQLSVL.

V usage is TRBV7-2 and J usage is TRBJ1-6; D is unclear. The germline V gene encodes CDR1 SGHTA and CDR2 FQGNSA. CDR3 length: 15 amino acids. V was pared by 0 bases and J by 9 bases, with 12 bases between. The CDR3 is CASSLAGPTGSPLHF. CDR3 nucleotide sequence: TGTGCCAGCAGCTTAGCCGGGCCTACTGGTTCACCCCTCCACTTT.

The rearrangement joins TRBV28 to TRBJ2-7; possibly TRBD2 for D (6 bases). Germline-derived CDR1 and CDR2 are MDHEN and SYDVKM. Trimming took off 5 bases at V and 5 bases at J, with 16 bases between the two ends. The CDR3 loop spans 14 amino acids. CDR3 DNA: TGTGCCAGCAGTCCGATTGGGGGGACCCACGAGCAGTACTTC. Translated: CASSPIGGTHEQYF. The full variable domain, with the rest looked up from reference TRBV28 and TRBJ2-7, is DVKVTQSSRYLVKRTGEKVFLECVQDMDHENMFWYRQDPGLGLRLIYFSYDVKMKEKGDIPEGYSVSREKKERFSLILESASTNQTSMYLCASSPIGGTHEQYFGPGTRLTVT.

There are a few counts of this clonotype. The chain is built from TRBV10-3 and TRBJ2-7; D is possibly TRBD1 or TRBD2 (6 bases each). Germline CDR1 reads ENHRY; CDR2 reads SYGVKD. The V and J ends lost 5 bases and 6 bases respectively, with 23 bases between them. This CDR3 is 16 amino acids long. CDR3 sequence reads: CAISSQPSGTGAEQYF. As DNA, the CDR3 is TGTGCCATCAGTTCTCAGCCCTCCGGGACGGGGGCCGAGCAGTACTTC.

In its sample, this clonotype was seen a few times. V usage is TRBV15 and J usage is TRBJ2-3; a weak D match, TRBD1 (6 bases). This CDR3 is 18 amino acids long. Germline V gene sequence: CDR1 LNHNV, CDR2 YYDKDF (reference sequence). V dropped 3 bases and J dropped 2 bases, with 21 bases sitting between them. The CDR3 DNA sequence: TGTGCCACCAGCAGCTTCTTTTATAGGGACACAAACACAGATACGCAGTATTTT. It specifies CATSSFFYRDTNTDTQYF.

For the CDR3, the DNA is TGTGCCAGCAGCCAGGCTACAGGTCTAGCCAAAAACATTCAGTACTTC. This codes for CASSQATGLAKNIQYF. The J gene is TRBJ2-4, the V gene TRBV4-2; D may be TRBD1 (5 bases). With 3 bases removed from V and 0 bases from J, the gap between germline ends came to 12 bases. The CDR3 runs to 16 residues. Germline assignment: CDR1 LGHNA and CDR2 YNFKEQ.

This chain connects TRBV4-3 to TRBJ1-5; 12 bases line up with TRBD1. V lost 0 bases, J lost 6 bases, and 9 bases stayed unmatched. The CDR3 totals 18 residues. Germline V gives CDR1 LGHNA, CDR2 YSLEER. CDR3 sequence reads: CASSQDPLGQGAGQPQHF. CDR3 coding DNA: TGCGCCAGCAGCCAAGATCCGTTGGGACAGGGGGCGGGTCAGCCCCAGCATTTT.

This clonotype occurred a few times. V usage is TRBV27 and J usage is TRBJ2-7; a weak D match, TRBD1 (6 bases). Germline lookup yields CDR1 MNHEY and CDR2 SMNVEV (reference sequence). The CDR3 is 13 amino acids. Trimming removed 2 bases from V and 6 bases from J, with 11 bases in between. The CDR3 sequence: CASSLTYRAEQYF. The CDR3 nucleotides read TGTGCCAGCAGTTTAACCTACAGGGCCGAGCAGTACTTC.

The sample holds a few counts of this clonotype. The junction departs from germline at one end; a sequencing error may be responsible. V gene TRBV6-1 combines with J gene TRBJ1-3; 10 nucleotides agree with TRBD1. The CDR3 extends over 17 amino acids. The germline V gene has CDR1 MNHNS and CDR2 SASEGT. CDR3 DNA: TGTGCCAGCAGTCCGCTGGACAGGGGGTACTCTAGAAACACCATATATTTT. This codes for CASSPLDRGYSRNTIYF.

The rearrangement links TRBV3-1 to TRBJ2-1; D tentatively fits TRBD1 or TRBD2 (5 bases each). This CDR3 has 14 amino acids. CDR1 is LGHDT, CDR2 YNNKEL, per germline (reference sequence). The V and J ends lost 1 base and 8 bases respectively, with 12 bases between them. The CDR3 here is CASSQGYGTHEQFF. In DNA, the CDR3 is TGTGCCAGCAGCCAAGGGTACGGGACCCATGAGCAGTTCTTC.